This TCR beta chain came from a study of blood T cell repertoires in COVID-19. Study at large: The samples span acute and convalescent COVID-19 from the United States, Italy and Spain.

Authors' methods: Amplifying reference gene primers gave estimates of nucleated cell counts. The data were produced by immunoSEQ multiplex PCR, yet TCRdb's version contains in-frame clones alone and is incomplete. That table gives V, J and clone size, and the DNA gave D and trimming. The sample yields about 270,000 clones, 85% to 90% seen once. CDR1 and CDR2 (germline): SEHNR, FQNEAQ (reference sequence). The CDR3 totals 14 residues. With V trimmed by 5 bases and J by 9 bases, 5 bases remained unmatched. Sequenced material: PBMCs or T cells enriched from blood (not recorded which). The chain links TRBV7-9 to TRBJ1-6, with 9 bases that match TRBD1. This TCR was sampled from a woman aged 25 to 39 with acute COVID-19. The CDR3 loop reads CASSLTGGISPLHF. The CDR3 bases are TGTGCCAGCAGCCTGACAGGGGGAATTTCACCCCTCCACTTT.